The 28 T cell receptor beta chains below come from one sample, sequenced in a study of beta chain features in type 1 diabetes. The whole isolated RNA underwent reverse transcription, so sequencing captured expressed TCRB transcripts. Sequencing was performed with immunoSEQ multiplex PCR; in TCRdb, only in-frame clones are kept and a portion is missing. The data show a few hundred thousand clones, 25% to 35% seen once. Sequencing was performed on naive CD4+ T cells from blood. The receptors were sampled from a man aged 18 to 29 in good health.

Worth noting for this clone: At the DNA level, this CDR3 is encoded by other sequences in the same sample as well. V and J are TRBV15 and TRBJ2-6, with D maybe TRBD2 (5 bases). The CDR3 length is 15 residues. Per the germline V gene, CDR1 is LNHNV and CDR2 is YYDKDF (reference sequence). V gave up 1 base and J gave up 3 bases, with 7 bases separating them. For the CDR3, the DNA is TGTGCCACCAGCAGAGCGGGAAGTGGGGCCAACGTCCTGACTTTC. Encoded protein: CATSRAGSGANVLTF.

V gene TRBV10-3 combines with J gene TRBJ2-3; 9 bases match TRBD1. The CDR3 has 16 residues. From germline, CDR1 is ENHRY and CDR2 SYGVKD. Germline trimming cut 10 bases from V and 0 bases from J; bases unmatched to any gene: 11. This CDR3 reads CATRVGQGTSTDTQYF. CDR3 nucleotide sequence: TGTGCCACCCGCGTAGGACAGGGGACTAGCACAGATACGCAGTATTTT.

The chain is built from TRBV10-3 and TRBJ2-6, with D unresolved. Per germline, CDR1 ENHRY and CDR2 SYGVKD. The CDR3 consists of 14 residues. Trimming cost V 4 bases and J 0 bases, with 4 bases left between them. The CDR3: CAISGVSGANVLTF. The CDR3 nucleotides read TGTGCCATCAGTGGGGTCTCTGGGGCCAACGTCCTGACTTTC.

This clone was seen only a few times. The chain has TRBV10-3 and TRBJ2-1, with D perhaps being TRBD1 or TRBD2 (5 bases each). This CDR3 has 16 residues. From germline, CDR1 is ENHRY and CDR2 SYGVKD. Trimming cost V 6 bases and J 7 bases, with 22 bases left between them. Written as DNA, the CDR3 is TGTGCCATCAGACTGGCCCGTGACCCGGGGCGGAATGAGCAGTTCTTC. Translating gives CAIRLARDPGRNEQFF.

This rearrangement joins TRBV20-1 to TRBJ2-7; D is undetermined. With 3 bases removed from V and 9 bases from J, the gap between germline ends came to 12 bases. The CDR3 contains 11 residues. From germline, CDR1 is DFQATT and CDR2 SNEGSKA (reference sequence). The CDR3, as DNA: TGCAGTGCTAGGACCGCCCGTGGGCAGTACTTC. Translated, it gives CSARTARGQYF.

This clone was found a few times. The CDR3 nucleotides are TGTGCCAGCAGCTTGGATCACGAGCAGTACTTC. Its protein product is CASSLDHEQYF. The V call is TRBV5-6, the J call TRBJ2-7; D ambiguous. The CDR3 consists of 11 residues. V was cut by 0 bases and J by 5 bases, with 3 bases left in between. CDR1 and CDR2 from the germline V gene are SGHDT and YYEEEE.

The V and J genes are TRBV7-8 and TRBJ2-1; D is perhaps TRBD1 (5 bases). Germline V gene lookup returns CDR1 SGHVS and CDR2 FQNEAQ. Deletions cut 5 bases from V and 6 bases from J, with 14 bases between. This CDR3 has 14 residues. For the CDR3, the DNA is TGTGCCAGCAGCCGACAGCTTTCTTTCAATGAGCAGTTCTTC. Its translation: CASSRQLSFNEQFF.

The V call is TRBV5-1, the J call TRBJ2-6; TRBD1 agrees at 8 bases. V trimming: 7 bases; J trimming: 0 bases; junction bases outside the gene matches: 6. Per the germline V gene, CDR1 is SGHRS and CDR2 is YFSETQ. The CDR3 loop spans 16 amino acids. CDR3 nucleotide sequence: TGCGCCAGCCGACAGGGGTTAAGCTCTGGGGCCAACGTCCTGACTTTC. Protein sequence: CASRQGLSSGANVLTF.

The chain has TRBV9 and TRBJ2-1; weak D call: TRBD1 (6 bases). V shed 4 bases and J shed 4 bases, with 12 bases lying between them. The CDR3 consists of 14 residues. The germline V gene encodes CDR1 SGDLS and CDR2 YYNGEE. The CDR3 sequence is CASSRGNTYNEQFF. For the CDR3, the DNA is TGTGCCAGCAGCAGGGGGAATACATACAATGAGCAGTTCTTC.

The chain joins TRBV6-4 to TRBJ1-1, with a possible D match to TRBD1 (5 bases). V was cut by 6 bases and J by 0 bases, with 11 bases left in between. From germline, CDR1 is MRHNA and CDR2 SNTAGT. This CDR3 has 14 residues. This CDR3 is CASRSREMNTEAFF. The DNA for the CDR3 is TGTGCCAGCAGATCCAGGGAAATGAACACTGAAGCTTTCTTT.

The rearrangement uses TRBV29-1 and TRBJ2-7, with 10 bases matching TRBD1. This CDR3 has 14 residues. With 6 bases clipped from V and 7 bases from J, the junction kept 12 bases outside the gene matches. Germline assignment: CDR1 SQVTM and CDR2 ANQGSEA. Here the CDR3 reads CSVDTGTGVWEQYF. The CDR3 coding sequence is TGCAGCGTCGATACCGGGACAGGGGTATGGGAGCAGTACTTC.

This chain uses TRBV7-3 with TRBJ2-3, with D perhaps matching TRBD1 (6 bases). V shed 4 bases and J shed 4 bases, with 18 bases lying between them. Germline V lookup: CDR1 SGHTA, CDR2 FQGTGA. The CDR3 totals 16 residues. The CDR3: CASSSHRVGWADTQYF. The CDR3 nucleotides are TGTGCCAGCAGCTCCCACAGGGTCGGATGGGCAGATACGCAGTATTTT.

Only a few counts were recorded for this clone. The chain employs TRBV9 and TRBJ2-5; TRBD1 might be the D (5 bases). V lost 0 bases and J lost 5, with 14 bases in between. The CDR3 covers 15 residues. CDR1 and CDR2 (germline): SGDLS, YYNGEE. The CDR3 DNA sequence: TGTGCCAGCAGCGTAGAGGGCAGGGATCGGGAGACCCAGTACTTC. Translated, it gives CASSVEGRDRETQYF.

This clone was counted only a few times. The chain is built from TRBV7-9 and TRBJ2-3, with D uncertain. V was shortened by 2 bases and J by 9 bases, with 6 bases between the two germline ends. Germline CDR1 reads SEHNR; CDR2 reads FQNEAQ (reference sequence). CDR3 length: 11 amino acids. CDR3 protein: CASSLWGTQYF. DNA of the CDR3: TGTGCCAGCAGCTTATGGGGAACGCAGTATTTT.

This clone was found a few times. The gene calls are TRBV5-1 and TRBJ2-6, with 10 bases lining up with TRBD2. Germline V gene lookup returns CDR1 SGHRS and CDR2 YFSETQ. The ends lost 4 bases at V and 2 bases at J; junction bases unmatched: 3. The CDR3 covers 16 residues. CDR3: CASSGLAGAGANVLTF. As DNA, the CDR3 is TGCGCCAGCAGCGGCCTAGCGGGAGCTGGGGCCAACGTCCTGACTTTC.

The sample holds a few counts of this clone. The rearrangement joins TRBV5-1 to TRBJ2-5, with TRBD2 as a possible D gene (5 bases). Trimming removed 2 bases at V and 5 bases at J, with 7 bases between. Germline V lookup: CDR1 SGHRS, CDR2 YFSETQ. The CDR3 has 12 amino acids. The CDR3 DNA follows: TGCGCCAGCAGCTTCGAGCGGGAGACCCAGTACTTC. Residues: CASSFERETQYF.

The chain couples TRBV5-6 to TRBJ1-2, with D maybe TRBD1 (5 bases). The CDR3 consists of 13 residues. V was shortened by 0 bases and J by 5 bases, with 8 bases between the two germline ends. Germline CDR1 SGHDT, CDR2 YYEEEE. CDR3 amino acids: CASSLEQVYGYTF. The CDR3 DNA reads as TGTGCCAGCAGCTTGGAACAGGTTTATGGCTACACCTTC.

This clone showed up just a few times. The V gene is TRBV19, the J gene TRBJ2-3; D perhaps matches TRBD1 (6 bases). The CDR3 covers 13 residues. Trimming left V 4 bases short and J 5 bases short, with 10 bases between. Germline loops: CDR1 LNHDA, CDR2 SQIVND (reference sequence). The CDR3 protein is CASSNGGGDTQYF. The CDR3 DNA is TGTGCCAGTAGTAATGGGGGCGGAGATACGCAGTATTTT.

The table lists this clone with a few counts. V is TRBV29-1 and J is TRBJ2-7; D may be TRBD1 (6 bases). V lost 8 bases to trimming and J lost 2 bases, with 16 bases between them. The germline CDR1 and CDR2 sequences are SQVTM and ANQGSEA. The length of the CDR3 is 13 residues. CDR3 sequence: CSYRRDTAYEQYF. The CDR3 DNA reads TGCAGCTACCGTCGGGACACAGCCTACGAGCAGTACTTC.

This chain links TRBV7-2 with TRBJ1-1; no firm D call. V was pared by 5 bases and J by 10 bases, with 11 bases between. The CDR3 loop spans 11 amino acids. Germline V lookup: CDR1 SGHTA, CDR2 FQGNSA. The CDR3 loop is CASSAPGRAFF. The CDR3 nucleotides read TGTGCCAGCAGCGCCCCGGGTAGAGCTTTCTTT.

This rearrangement joins TRBV29-1 to TRBJ2-3; a possible D gene is TRBD2 (6 bases). V lost 8 bases to trimming and J lost 4 bases, with 16 bases between them. The CDR3 has 13 residues. Germline assignment: CDR1 SQVTM and CDR2 ANQGSEA. CDR3 in amino acids: CSLSAGIADTQYF. The DNA of the CDR3 is TGCAGCCTTTCTGCGGGGATTGCAGATACGCAGTATTTT.

This clone occurred a few times. The rearrangement joins TRBV30 to TRBJ2-7, with TRBD1 as a possible D gene (7 bases). The CDR3 is 13 amino acids. The germline gives CDR1 GTSNPN, CDR2 SVGIG (reference sequence). Trimming shortened V by 4 bases and J by 5 bases, and 15 bases separated the two germline ends. The CDR3 sequence is CAWTRRGDDEQYF. The DNA for the CDR3 is TGTGCCTGGACGCGCAGGGGGGACGACGAGCAGTACTTC.

This clone turned up a few times. This chain links TRBV7-9 with TRBJ2-7; the match to TRBD1 covers 8 bases. The V segment lost 1 base and the J segment 4 bases; nucleotides outside the gene matches: 3. The CDR3 contains 14 residues. The germline CDR1 and CDR2 sequences are SEHNR and FQNEAQ (reference sequence). CDR3 in amino acids: CASSLGDRRYEQYF. The DNA for the CDR3 is TGTGCCAGCAGCTTAGGGGACAGGAGATACGAGCAGTACTTC.

This chain links TRBV5-1 with TRBJ2-3, with 7 bases that match TRBD2. V was pared by 1 base and J by 5 bases, with 7 bases of the junction left unmatched. CDR3 size: 15 residues. Germline V lookup: CDR1 SGHRS, CDR2 YFSETQ. CDR3 bases: TGCGCCAGCAGCTTGTACCTAGCGGTGGGAGATACGCAGTATTTT. Its protein is CASSLYLAVGDTQYF.

V is TRBV29-1 and J is TRBJ1-3, with D possibly matching TRBD1 (6 bases). Germline V lookup: CDR1 SQVTM, CDR2 ANQGSEA. CDR3 length: 14 amino acids. V gave up 4 bases and J gave up 3 bases, with 13 bases separating them. The CDR3 DNA reads as TGCAGCGTTGCCTACGGACAGATTGGAAACACCATATATTTT. Translation: CSVAYGQIGNTIYF.

This clone was seen only a few times. The same CDR3 also results from other DNA sequences found in this sample. This chain links TRBV30 with TRBJ2-2; D not certain. CDR1 is GTSNPN, CDR2 SVGIG, per germline (reference sequence). This CDR3 has 13 amino acids. Trimming shortened V by 0 bases and J by 7 bases, and 9 bases separated the two germline ends. The CDR3 DNA is TGTGCCTGGAGTGTAAGAGTTGACGGGGAGCTGTTTTTT. Translating it yields CAWSVRVDGELFF.

This clone was counted only a few times. The chain links TRBV29-1 to TRBJ1-1; D is unresolved. Germline V CDR1 and CDR2: SQVTM, ANQGSEA. The germline V and J ends were trimmed by 2 bases and 5 bases, with 12 bases remaining between them. The CDR3 runs 13 residues. CDR3: CSVERQVGTEAFF. The CDR3 DNA sequence: TGCAGCGTTGAAAGGCAGGTCGGGACTGAAGCTTTCTTT.

This rearrangement joins TRBV4-2 to TRBJ2-3, with 9 positions matching TRBD2. From germline, CDR1 is LGHNA and CDR2 YNFKEQ. Unmatched junction bases numbered 5, after V lost 4 bases and J lost 3 bases. CDR3 length equals 15 residues. CDR3 in amino acids: CASSRSSGETDTQYF. CDR3 coding DNA: TGTGCCAGCAGCCGTTCTAGCGGGGAGACAGATACGCAGTATTTT.